These 26 T cell receptor beta chains share one sample of origin, sequenced in a study of blood T cell repertoires in COVID-19. Sequencing used immunoSEQ multiplex PCR; TCRdb keeps in-frame clones, though not all of them. Of around 32,000 clones detected, 65% to 90% appear once; the ten largest clones hold 5.5%. The source material was peripheral blood. These TCRs come from a woman of 80 years or more with active or convalescent COVID-19.

The V gene is TRBV20-1, the J gene TRBJ2-7; no clear D gene. Germline V gene lookup returns CDR1 DFQATT and CDR2 SNEGSKA (reference sequence). The CDR3 has 11 amino acids. V gave up 6 bases and J gave up 4 bases, with 10 bases separating them. CDR3 sequence (DNA): TGCAGTGCGGAGAACCGTTACGAGCAGTACTTC. It translates to CSAENRYEQYF.

The rearrangement joins TRBV3-1 (or the pseudogene TRBV3-2) to TRBJ2-1; 8 nucleotides line up with TRBD2. With V trimmed by 4 bases and J by 6 bases, 8 bases remained unmatched. CDR1 is LGHDT, CDR2 YNNKEL, per germline (reference sequence). The CDR3 loop spans 15 amino acids. CDR3 DNA sequence: TGTGCCAGCAGCCTAGCGGGACTTGTTACCAATGAGCAGTTCTTC. As protein: CASSLAGLVTNEQFF.

The J gene is TRBJ1-1, the V gene TRBV19, with 8 bases that match TRBD1. The germline CDR1 and CDR2 sequences are LNHDA and SQIVND (reference sequence). The CDR3 runs to 14 residues. V was pared by 6 bases and J by 1 base, with 4 bases of the junction left unmatched. CDR3 bases: TGTGCCAGTAGAAGGGGGACAGGGAACACTGAAGCTTTCTTT. Protein product: CASRRGTGNTEAFF.

CDR3 protein: CASSGGTADGNEKLFF. DNA of the CDR3: TGTGCCAGCAGCGGCGGGACAGCAGACGGGAATGAAAAACTGTTTTTT. The genes are TRBV9 and TRBJ1-4, with 7 bases fitting TRBD1. This CDR3 has 16 residues. Germline V lookup: CDR1 SGDLS, CDR2 YYNGEE. J gave up 5 bases and V 3 bases, and 10 bases lay outside the gene matches.

The rearrangement joins TRBV29-1 to TRBJ2-7, with 9 positions matching TRBD2. J lost 5 bases, V lost 6 bases, and 11 bases had no gene match. Germline V lookup: CDR1 SQVTM, CDR2 ANQGSEA. There are 14 residues in the CDR3. CDR3 in DNA: TGCAGCGTGAGACAGTGGGCGGGAGGGGACGAGCAGTACTTC. Amino acids: CSVRQWAGGDEQYF.

The chain recombines TRBV6-5 with TRBJ1-4; 8 bases align to TRBD1. Germline values: CDR1 MNHEY, CDR2 SVGAGI. Losses at the gene ends were 5 bases for V and 8 bases for J; bases not matched to a gene: 10. The CDR3 is made up of 15 amino acids. CDR3 residues: CASSRGQGSEEKLFF. DNA for the CDR3: TGTGCCAGCAGTCGCGGACAGGGATCGGAAGAAAAACTGTTTTTT.

The chain combines TRBV6-6 with TRBJ2-7, with D possibly being TRBD2 (6 bases). V gave up 6 bases and J gave up 2 bases, with 8 bases separating them. The CDR3 totals 12 residues. Germline V CDR1 and CDR2: MNHNY, SVGAGI (reference sequence). CDR3: CASSRGAYEQYF. CDR3 DNA sequence: TGTGCCAGCAGCCGCGGGGCCTACGAGCAGTACTTC.

This clone is categorized as medium-sized. The V and J genes are TRBV4-2 and TRBJ2-5; TRBD2 matches 11 bases. Germline V CDR1 and CDR2: LGHNA, YNFKEQ. CDR3 length equals 16 residues. The V and J ends lost 2 bases and 5 bases, in that order; junction bases with no gene match: 7. This CDR3 reads CASSQYYSGGEETQYF. The CDR3 DNA reads as TGTGCCAGCAGCCAATACTATAGCGGGGGGGAGGAGACCCAGTACTTC.

The chain combines TRBV19 with TRBJ2-6; D gene unclear. Trimming took off 4 bases at V and 0 bases at J, with 7 bases between the two ends. Looked up from germline, CDR1 is LNHDA and CDR2 is SQIVND (reference sequence). The CDR3 runs to 15 residues. CDR3 sequence: CASSSPSSGANVLTF. CDR3 coding DNA: TGTGCCAGTAGTAGCCCTAGCTCTGGGGCCAACGTCCTGACTTTC.

The chain has TRBV15 and TRBJ2-4; D is unclear. Germline CDR1 and CDR2: LNHNV and YYDKDF (reference sequence). V was cut by 0 bases and J by 0 bases, with 9 bases left in between. The CDR3 is 16 residues long. The CDR3: CATSRDGSRAKNIQYF. CDR3 nucleotides: TGTGCCACCAGCAGAGATGGCTCACGAGCCAAAAACATTCAGTACTTC. The variable domain in full, completed from reference TRBV15 and TRBJ2-4, reads DAMVIQNPRYQVTQFGKPVTLSCSQTLNHNVMYWYQQKSSQAPKLLFHYYDKDFNNEADTPDNFQSRRPNTSFCFLDIRSPGLGDTAMYLCATSRDGSRAKNIQYFGAGTRLSVL.

The chain joins TRBV5-1 to TRBJ1-1; D uncertain. V was clipped by 3 bases and J by 3 bases, with 15 bases between them. Germline CDR1 is SGHRS and CDR2 is YFSETQ. The CDR3 spans 15 residues. The CDR3 region is CASSSRSGLDTEAFF. The CDR3 bases are TGCGCCAGCAGCTCCCGGTCGGGGTTGGACACTGAAGCTTTCTTT.

The chain has TRBV19 and TRBJ1-1, with TRBD1 as a possible D gene (5 bases). Germline CDR1 reads LNHDA; CDR2 reads SQIVND (reference sequence). V dropped 3 bases and J dropped 0 bases, with 8 bases sitting between them. The CDR3 sequence is 14 residues long. In nucleotides, the CDR3 is TGTGCCAGTAGTATCGGGGGGATGAACACTGAAGCTTTCTTT. Translation: CASSIGGMNTEAFF.

V is TRBV28 and J is TRBJ1-1; 8 nucleotides match TRBD1. The V gene's germline CDR1 is MDHEN and CDR2 SYDVKM. The CDR3 runs to 15 residues. J gave up 0 bases and V 5 bases, and 5 bases lay outside the gene matches. The CDR3 DNA reads TGTGCCAGCAGTGAACGACAGGGGATGAACACTGAAGCTTTCTTT. Translation: CASSERQGMNTEAFF.

The chain is built from TRBV2 and TRBJ1-6, with 9 bases fitting TRBD1. The V and J ends lost 7 bases and 9 bases, in that order; junction bases with no gene match: 10. The CDR3 runs to 15 residues. Germline V gene lookup returns CDR1 SNHLY and CDR2 FYNNEI. CDR3 coding DNA: TGTGCCAGCAATCAAATGGACAGGGGCGGTTCACCCCTCCACTTT. Amino acids: CASNQMDRGGSPLHF.

This chain uses TRBV6-2 or TRBV6-3 with TRBJ2-3, with 9 bases lining up with TRBD2. The CDR3 consists of 12 residues. Germline-derived CDR1 and CDR2 are MNHEY and SVGEGT. J gave up 10 bases and V 6 bases, and 5 bases lay outside the gene matches. CDR3 DNA sequence: TGTGCCAGCAGCCGACTAGCGGAACCGCAGTATTTT. This sequence encodes CASSRLAEPQYF.

The count of this clone is one. This chain uses TRBV6-5 with TRBJ1-2; 7 bases align to TRBD1. Germline lookup yields CDR1 MNHEY and CDR2 SVGAGI. The CDR3 spans 16 residues. Germline trimming cut 2 bases from V and 4 bases from J; bases unmatched to any gene: 10. CDR3 residues: CASSYNRDSRLYGYTF. The CDR3 bases are TGTGCCAGCAGTTACAACCGGGACAGCCGTCTCTATGGCTACACCTTC.

The sample holds a few counts of this clone. V usage is TRBV19 and J usage is TRBJ1-5, with a weak D call TRBD1 (5 bases). V was cut by 5 bases and J by 3 bases, with 11 bases left in between. The CDR3 consists of 14 residues. CDR1 is LNHDA, CDR2 SQIVND, per germline (reference sequence). CDR3 in DNA: TGTGCCAGTAGTCCGCGACAGAACAATCAGCCCCAGCATTTT. This translates into CASSPRQNNQPQHF.

J is TRBJ2-7 and V is TRBV15; 7 bases match TRBD1. Germline V gene sequence: CDR1 LNHNV, CDR2 YYDKDF (reference sequence). Unmatched junction bases numbered 5, after V lost 3 bases and J lost 6 bases. The CDR3 runs to 13 residues. For the CDR3, the DNA is TGTGCCACCAGCAGGGGGACAGTTTCCGAGCAGTACTTC. Translating it yields CATSRGTVSEQYF.

This clone was found once. The V gene is TRBV3-1 (or the pseudogene TRBV3-2), the J gene TRBJ2-6, with D maybe TRBD1 (5 bases). V was clipped by 3 bases and J by 2 bases, with 8 bases between them. Germline-derived CDR1 and CDR2 are LGHDT and YNNKEL (reference sequence). This CDR3 region has 15 residues. This chain's CDR3 is CASSQQGTGANVLTF. The CDR3 coding sequence is TGTGCCAGCAGCCAGCAGGGTACTGGGGCCAACGTCCTGACTTTC.

The J gene is TRBJ1-5, the V gene TRBV5-6; tentative D call: TRBD1 (5 bases). The CDR3 has 15 amino acids. Trimming removed 0 bases from V and 7 bases from J, with 14 bases in between. The germline V gene encodes CDR1 SGHDT and CDR2 YYEEEE. CDR3 loop: CASSLGTGVGQPQHF. The CDR3 DNA is TGTGCCAGCAGCTTGGGTACGGGGGTTGGGCAGCCCCAGCATTTT.

The V call is TRBV5-1, the J call TRBJ2-1, with D perhaps TRBD1 (5 bases). Looked up from germline, CDR1 is SGHRS and CDR2 is YFSETQ. Trimming shortened V by 4 bases and J by 2 bases, and 13 bases separated the two germline ends. The CDR3 is made up of 15 amino acids. DNA for the CDR3: TGCGCCAGCAGCCAGCAGGGTGGGACCTACAATGAGCAGTTCTTC. Its translation: CASSQQGGTYNEQFF.

The chain uses TRBV21-1 and TRBJ1-6; the table's D call of TRBD1 was not tested on the DNA. TRBV21-1 represents a pseudogene. This CDR3 is 14 amino acids long. The CDR3 spells CASTPGHYNSPLHF. In DNA form, the CDR3 reads TGTGCCAGCACCCCAGGGCACTATAATTCACCCCTCCACTTT.

The V call is TRBV19, the J call TRBJ2-3; 9 nucleotides line up with TRBD2. The germline CDR1 and CDR2 sequences are LNHDA and SQIVND (reference sequence). J was trimmed by 8 bases and V by 7 bases; bases with no gene match: 4. The CDR3 extends over 12 amino acids. The chain's CDR3 is CASNSGGSTQYF. CDR3 DNA sequence: TGTGCCAGTAATAGCGGGGGAAGTACGCAGTATTTT.

The chain recombines TRBV7-9 with TRBJ1-3, with 8 nucleotides matching TRBD1. The CDR3 sequence is 18 residues long. The V segment lost 1 base and the J segment 0 bases; nucleotides outside the gene matches: 8. CDR1 is SEHNR and CDR2 is FQNEAQ in the germline V gene (reference sequence). This chain's CDR3 is CASSLGTGTGSSGNTIYF. The CDR3 region has the DNA TGTGCCAGCAGCTTAGGAACCGGGACAGGCAGCTCTGGAAACACCATATATTTT.

CDR3 amino acids: CASSLGILTLDGLQAKAFF. In DNA, the CDR3 is TGTGCCAGCTCACTGGGAATTTTGACCCTCGACGGTCTACAGGCTAAAGCTTTCTTT. This chain joins TRBV18 and TRBJ1-1; weak D call: TRBD1 (5 bases). Germline assignment: CDR1 KGHSH and CDR2 LQKENI. V shed 4 bases and J shed 9 bases, with 33 bases lying between them. The CDR3 sequence is 19 residues long.

This clone was detected only once. V is TRBV28 and J is TRBJ2-5, with 7 bases aligning to TRBD1. Germline V gene data show CDR1 as MDHEN and CDR2 as SYDVKM. The J segment lost 1 base and the V segment lost 11 bases, leaving 7 bases of the junction unmatched. The CDR3 covers 13 residues. The CDR3 is CAGRTGGQETQYF. In nucleotides, the CDR3 is TGTGCCGGCCGGACAGGCGGCCAAGAGACCCAGTACTTC.